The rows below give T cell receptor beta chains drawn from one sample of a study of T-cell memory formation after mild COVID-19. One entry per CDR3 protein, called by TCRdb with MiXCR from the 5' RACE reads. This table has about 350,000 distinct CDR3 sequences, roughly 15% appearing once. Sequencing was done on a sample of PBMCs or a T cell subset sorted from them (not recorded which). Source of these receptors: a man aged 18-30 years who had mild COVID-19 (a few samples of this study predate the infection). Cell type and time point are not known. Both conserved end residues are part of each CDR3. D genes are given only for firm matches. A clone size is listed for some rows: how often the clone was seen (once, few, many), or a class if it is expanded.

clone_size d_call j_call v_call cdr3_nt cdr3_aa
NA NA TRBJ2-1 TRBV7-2 TGTGCCAGCAGCGTGGCTGGGCTGACGGAGCAGTTCTTC CASSVAGLTEQFF
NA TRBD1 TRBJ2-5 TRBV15 TGTGCCACCAGCATAGATCCCCAGGGGGCGATGCAGACCCAGTACTTC CATSIDPQGAMQTQYF
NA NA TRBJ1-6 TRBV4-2 TGTGCCAGCAGCGTAGGGGTAAATTCACCCCTCCACTTT CASSVGVNSPLHF
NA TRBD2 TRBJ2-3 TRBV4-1 TGCGCCAGCAGCCAAGGGGGACTAGCGGGCACAGATACGCAGTATTTT CASSQGGLAGTDTQYF
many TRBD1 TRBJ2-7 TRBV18 TGTGCCAGCTCAGGCGACAGGGAGCTCTACGAGCAGTACTTC CASSGDRELYEQYF
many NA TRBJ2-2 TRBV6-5 TGTGCCAGCAGTTACTCGATGGAGGAAACCGGGGAGCTGTTTTTT CASSYSMEETGELFF
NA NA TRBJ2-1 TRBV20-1 TGCAGTGCTAGAGCTTATGAGCAGTTCTTC CSARAYEQFF
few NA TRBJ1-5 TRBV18 TGTGCCAGCTCACCACCGTCAGCGAATCAGCCCCAGCATTTT CASSPPSANQPQHF
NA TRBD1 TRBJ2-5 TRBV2 TGTGCCACAACAGGGGTCCAAGAGACCCAGTACTTC CATTGVQETQYF
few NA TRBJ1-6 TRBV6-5 TGTGCCAGCAGTTACTCATGGTCAGGGAATAATTCACCCCTCCACTTT CASSYSWSGNNSPLHF
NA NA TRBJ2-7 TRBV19 TGTGCCAGTCCCATGAGGGCTCCACCCTACGAGCAGTACTTC CASPMRAPPYEQYF
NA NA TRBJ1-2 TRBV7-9 TGTGCCAGCAGCCCGGAAGGCGGGGGCTATGGCTACACCTTC CASSPEGGGYGYTF
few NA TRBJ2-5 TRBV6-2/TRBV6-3 TGTGCCAGCAGTTACTTGGAGCTGTCTAGGGAGACCCAGTACTTC CASSYLELSRETQYF
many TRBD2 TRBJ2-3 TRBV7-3 TGTGCCAGCAGCCGGGATCTGCAGCGGGGGGGCCTCAACACAGATACGCAGTATTTT CASSRDLQRGGLNTDTQYF
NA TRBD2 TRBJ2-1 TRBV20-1 TGCAGTGCTAAGGGACTAGCGGGGGGAATTAGCTCCTACAATGAGCAGTTCTTC CSAKGLAGGISSYNEQFF
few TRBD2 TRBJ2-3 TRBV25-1 TGTGCCAGCAGTGTGGGACTAGCGGGGGCGGCAGATACGCAGTATTTT CASSVGLAGAADTQYF
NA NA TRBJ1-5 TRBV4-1 TGCGCCAGCAGCCAAGATCTACGGGGCAGGGACGTAAGTCAGCCCCAGCATTTT CASSQDLRGRDVSQPQHF
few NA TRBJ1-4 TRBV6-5 TGTGCCAGCAGTTACGCCTGGACAACCGTGGAGGAAAAACTGTTTTTT CASSYAWTTVEEKLFF
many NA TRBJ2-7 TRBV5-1 TGCGCCAGCAGCTTGCAGCCGGGTGTCCAGGTCTACGAGCAGTACTTC CASSLQPGVQVYEQYF
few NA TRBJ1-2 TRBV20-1 TGCAGTGCTAGAGATCCCACATACTATGGCTACACCTTC CSARDPTYYGYTF
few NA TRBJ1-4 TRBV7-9 TGTGCCAGCAGCTCATTTGGGGGGCGCGAGGAAAAACTGTTTTTT CASSSFGGREEKLFF
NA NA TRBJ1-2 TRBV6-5 TGTGCCAGCAGTTACTCGAAAGGGAGGGGTTCCTATGGCTACACCTTC CASSYSKGRGSYGYTF
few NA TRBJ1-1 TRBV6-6 TGTGCCAGCAGTTACAACAGTGTTACTGAAGCTTTCTTT CASSYNSVTEAFF
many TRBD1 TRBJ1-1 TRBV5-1 TGCGCCAGCACCTATCGACAGGGGCTTAACACTGAAGCTTTCTTT CASTYRQGLNTEAFF
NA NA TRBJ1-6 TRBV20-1 TGCAGTGCTAGAGATAAGGGACGTCCGCCATATAATTCACCCCTCCACTTT CSARDKGRPPYNSPLHF
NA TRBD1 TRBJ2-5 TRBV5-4 TGTGCCAGCAGCTTCTCCGGGACAGGGGCAGAGACCCAGTACTTC CASSFSGTGAETQYF
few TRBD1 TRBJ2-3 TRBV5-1 TGCGCCAGCAGGATAGACAGGGAATCACTCACAGATACGCAGTATTTT CASRIDRESLTDTQYF
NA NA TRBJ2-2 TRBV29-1 TGCAGCGTTGAACGGTGGGGGGAGACGAACACCGGGGAGCTGTTTTTT CSVERWGETNTGELFF
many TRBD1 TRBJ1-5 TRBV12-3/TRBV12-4 TGTGCCAGCAGTCGGACAGGGGGCAATCAGCCCCAGCATTTT CASSRTGGNQPQHF
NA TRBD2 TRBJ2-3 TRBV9 TGTGCCAGCAGCCCGAGACCAGCGGGGGGAACAGATACGCAGTATTTT CASSPRPAGGTDTQYF
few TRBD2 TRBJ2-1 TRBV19 TGTGCCAGTACGTTCCTAGCGGGAGTTTACAATGAGCAGTTCTTC CASTFLAGVYNEQFF
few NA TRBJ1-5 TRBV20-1 TGCAGTGCTAGAGTACTGGGCTCTCTTTGGAGCAATCAGCCCCAGCATTTT CSARVLGSLWSNQPQHF
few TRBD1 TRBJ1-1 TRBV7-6 TGTGCCAGCAGCTTAGGGTTTACGACAGGGGCCTTGAACACTGAAGCTTTCTTT CASSLGFTTGALNTEAFF
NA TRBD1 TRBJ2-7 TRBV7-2 TGTGCCAGCAGCCCCGGACAGGGGGGGCAGTACTTC CASSPGQGGQYF
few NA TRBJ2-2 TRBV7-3 TGTGCCAGCAGCCCCATGGGCGGCGGGGAGCTGTTTTTT CASSPMGGGELFF
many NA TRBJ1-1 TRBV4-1 TGCGCCAGCAGCCCATCCTTGAACACTGAAGCTTTCTTT CASSPSLNTEAFF
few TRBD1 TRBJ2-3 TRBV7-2 TGTGCCAGCAGCCCGACAGGGGTTACGCAGTATTTT CASSPTGVTQYF
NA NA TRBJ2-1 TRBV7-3 TGTGCCAGCAGCGGGGGTACAGTCGATGAGCAGTTCTTC CASSGGTVDEQFF
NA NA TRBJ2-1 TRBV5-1 TGCGCCAGCAGCGAGAGGACTGACAGCTCCTACAATGAGCAGTTCTTC CASSERTDSSYNEQFF
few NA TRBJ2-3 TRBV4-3 TGCGCCAGCAGCCAAGATCTATACACAGATACGCAGTATTTT CASSQDLYTDTQYF
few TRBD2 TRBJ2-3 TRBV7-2 TGTGCCAGCAGCTTACCAGAGCCAGCGGGGGCCACAGATACGCAGTATTTT CASSLPEPAGATDTQYF
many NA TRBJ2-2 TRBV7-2 TGTGCCAGCAGCTTAGATAGCTCGGTCACCGGGGAGCTGTTTTTT CASSLDSSVTGELFF
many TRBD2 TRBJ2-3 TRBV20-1 TGCAGTGCTATCGGGCTAGCGGAACACACAGATACGCAGTATTTT CSAIGLAEHTDTQYF
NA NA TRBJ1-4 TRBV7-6 TGTGCCAGAGTCGTCGGGAATACAGGGCCCCCCTTTGCAACTAATGAAAAACTGTTTTTT CARVVGNTGPPFATNEKLFF
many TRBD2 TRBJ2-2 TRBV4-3 TGCGCCAGCAGCGAACGGGGGGGGATGAATACCGGGGAGCTGTTTTTT CASSERGGMNTGELFF
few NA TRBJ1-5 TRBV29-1 TGCAGCGTTGCAGTAAACAATCAGCCCCAGCATTTT CSVAVNNQPQHF
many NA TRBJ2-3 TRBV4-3 TGCGCCAGCAGCCAAGATATAGGAGATACGCAGTATTTT CASSQDIGDTQYF
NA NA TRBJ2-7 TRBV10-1 TGCGCCAGCAGTGAGTGGGGGGCAAACGAGCAGTACTTC CASSEWGANEQYF
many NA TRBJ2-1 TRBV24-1 TGTGCCACCAGTGATTTCGGGGGTAATGAGCAGTTCTTC CATSDFGGNEQFF
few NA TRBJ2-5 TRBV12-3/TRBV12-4 TGTGCCAGCAGTCCCCGGAATTCCCTTACTCGAAAAGAGACCCAGTACTTC CASSPRNSLTRKETQYF
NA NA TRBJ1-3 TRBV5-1 TGCGCCAGCAGCACCTACGGCGAGAGCTCTGGAAACACCATATATTTT CASSTYGESSGNTIYF
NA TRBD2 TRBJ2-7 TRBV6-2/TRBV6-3 TGTGCCAGCCATAGGACTAGCTACTCCTACGAGCAGTACTTC CASHRTSYSYEQYF
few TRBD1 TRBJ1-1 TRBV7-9 TGTGCCAGCAGCACCCGGACAGGGTTGGGCACTGAAGCTTTCTTT CASSTRTGLGTEAFF
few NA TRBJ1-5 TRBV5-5 TGTGCCAGCACCCATGCCCCGGGACGGGATCAGCCCCAGCATTTT CASTHAPGRDQPQHF
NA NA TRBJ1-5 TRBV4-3 TGCGCCAGCAGCCAAGGGGAGGCTCAGCCCCAGCATTTT CASSQGEAQPQHF
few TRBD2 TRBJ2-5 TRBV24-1 TGTGCCACCAGTGGAGCGGGGGGCGTCGTGGAGACCCAGTACTTC CATSGAGGVVETQYF